Sequencing of this TCR beta chain was carried out in a study of cytomegalovirus exposure and HLA in healthy donors. In the study overall: Tens of millions of unique TCRs from HLA-typed donors made up an early data release. Study observations and caveats: Later analysis demonstrated an association between a missense DCLRE1C variant and TCR beta V- and J-gene trimming.

60 Vbeta and 13 Jbeta primers were used in PCR. This table comes from immunoSEQ multiplex PCR, and its TCRdb copy is limited to in-frame clones, with some not included. The sample consists of about 150,000 clones, approximately 88% of them appearing once. Concerning this clone itself: Its antigen is as yet unknown.

This receptor was identified in a boy between 2 and 15 years old in good health and CMV-seronegative. The sample taken for sequencing was PBMCs.

The CDR3 coding sequence is TGTGCCAGTAGCTGGACTAGCGGGAACACTCATACTAACACCGGGGAGCTGTTTTTT. It codes for CASSWTSGNTHTNTGELFF. V and J are TRBV19 and TRBJ2-2; TRBD2 agrees at 12 bases. The CDR3 runs 19 residues. J lost 2 bases, V lost 6 bases, and 13 bases had no gene match. The germline V gene encodes CDR1 LNHDA and CDR2 SQIVND (reference sequence).